This TCR beta chain was found in a study of cytomegalovirus exposure and HLA in healthy donors. CDR3 length: 12 amino acids. The V end was cut by 3 bases, the J end by 4 bases, with 7 bases between. CDR1 and CDR2 (germline): SGHRS, YFSETQ. As for this clone: In the same sample, other DNA sequences code for this CDR3.

Vbeta (60) and Jbeta (13) primers were used in the PCR. Profiled with immunoSEQ multiplex PCR; TCRdb holds only in-frame clones, not every one. The table lists around 130,000 clones, approximately 8.7% of them singletons. The material sequenced was PBMCs. The receptor's source is a man between 40 and 49 years old in good health and CMV-seronegative. V and J are TRBV5-1 and TRBJ1-2; no clear D gene. CDR3 in DNA: TGCGCCAGCAGCTCCGACACCTATGGCTACACCTTC. This encodes CASSSDTYGYTF.